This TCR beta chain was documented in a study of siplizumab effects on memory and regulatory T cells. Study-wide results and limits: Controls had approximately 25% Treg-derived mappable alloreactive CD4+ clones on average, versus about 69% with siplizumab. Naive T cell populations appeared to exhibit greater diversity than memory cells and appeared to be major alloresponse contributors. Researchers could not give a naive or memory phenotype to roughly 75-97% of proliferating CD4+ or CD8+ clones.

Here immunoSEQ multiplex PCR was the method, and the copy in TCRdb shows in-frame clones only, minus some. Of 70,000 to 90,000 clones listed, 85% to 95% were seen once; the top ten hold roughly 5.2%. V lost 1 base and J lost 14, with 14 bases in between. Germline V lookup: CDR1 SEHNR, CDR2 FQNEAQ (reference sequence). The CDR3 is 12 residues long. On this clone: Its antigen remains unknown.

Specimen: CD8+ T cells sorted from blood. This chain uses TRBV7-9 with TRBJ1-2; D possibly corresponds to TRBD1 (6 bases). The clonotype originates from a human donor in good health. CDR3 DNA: TGTGCCAGCAGCTTAGAGGGGGGCCTCTCTACCTTC. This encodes CASSLEGGLSTF. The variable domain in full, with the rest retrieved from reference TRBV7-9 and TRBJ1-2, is DTGVSQNPRHKITKRGQNVTFRCDPISEHNRLYWYRQTLGQGPEFLTYFQNEAQLEKSRLLSDRFSAERPKGSFSTLEIQRTEQGDSAMYLCASSLEGGLSTFGSGTRLTVV.